This T cell receptor beta chain was retrieved from a study of cytomegalovirus exposure and HLA in healthy donors. Germline CDR1 reads SGDLS; CDR2 reads YYNGEE. The CDR3 length is 13 residues. The V gene lost 1 base and the J gene lost 7 bases, with 11 bases spanning the gap. With regard to this clone: The antigen is unknown.

A multiplex PCR was run with 60 Vbeta primers and 13 Jbeta primers. Profiling relied on immunoSEQ multiplex PCR, and the TCRdb table lists in-frame clones only, not all of them. The repertoire holds about 200,000 clones, roughly 80% seen once, with 1.7% in the top ten. Overall study findings and caveats: In a later analysis, productive TCRs from donors in an Asian-associated ancestry cluster reportedly carried fewer N-insertions than the cohort mean. A few V segments could not be told apart, such as TRBV6-2 and TRBV6-3, and were left out. Altogether, 150 or so TCR beta chains were recorded as cytomegalovirus-associated. A highly shared variant cluster was judged a likely technical artifact.

Sequencing was carried out using PBMCs. This clonotype was obtained from a woman under 30 in good health and CMV-seronegative. The V and J genes are TRBV9 and TRBJ1-2; D is possibly TRBD1 (6 bases). CDR3 loop: CASSVSGGGGYTF. DNA of the CDR3: TGTGCCAGCAGCGTATCGGGGGGCGGTGGCTACACCTTC.